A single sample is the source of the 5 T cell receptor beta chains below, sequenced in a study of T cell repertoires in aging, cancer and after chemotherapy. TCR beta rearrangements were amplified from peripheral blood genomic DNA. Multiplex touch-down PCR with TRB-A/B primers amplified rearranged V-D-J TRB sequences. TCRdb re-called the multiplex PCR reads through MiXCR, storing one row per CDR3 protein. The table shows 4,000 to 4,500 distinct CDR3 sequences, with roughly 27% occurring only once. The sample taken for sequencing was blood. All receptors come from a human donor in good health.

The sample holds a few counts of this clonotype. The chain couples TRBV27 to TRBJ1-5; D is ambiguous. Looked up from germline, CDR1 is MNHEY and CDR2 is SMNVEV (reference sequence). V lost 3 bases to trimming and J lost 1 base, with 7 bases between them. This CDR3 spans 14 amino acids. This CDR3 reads CASSFQASNQPQHF. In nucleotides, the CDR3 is TGTGCCAGCAGTTTTCAAGCGAGCAATCAGCCCCAGCATTTT.

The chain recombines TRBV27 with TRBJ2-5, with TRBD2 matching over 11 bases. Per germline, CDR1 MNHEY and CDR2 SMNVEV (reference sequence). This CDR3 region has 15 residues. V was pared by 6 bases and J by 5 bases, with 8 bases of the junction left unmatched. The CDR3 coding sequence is TGTGCCAGCAGGCCGGGACTAGCGGACACTGAGACCCAGTACTTC. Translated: CASRPGLADTETQYF.

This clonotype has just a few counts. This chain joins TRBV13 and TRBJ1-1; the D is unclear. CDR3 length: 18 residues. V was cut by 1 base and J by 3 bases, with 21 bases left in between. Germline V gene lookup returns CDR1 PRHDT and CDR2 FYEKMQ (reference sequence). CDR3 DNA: TGTGCCAGCAGCTTAGTAGGTCCGAAGGTTAGGGAGGACACTGAAGCTTTCTTT. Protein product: CASSLVGPKVREDTEAFF.

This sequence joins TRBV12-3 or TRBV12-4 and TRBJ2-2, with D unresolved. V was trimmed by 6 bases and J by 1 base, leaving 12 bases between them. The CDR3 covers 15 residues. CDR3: CASRTIPLNTGELFF. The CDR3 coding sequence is TGTGCCAGCAGGACAATACCCTTGAACACCGGGGAGCTGTTTTTT.

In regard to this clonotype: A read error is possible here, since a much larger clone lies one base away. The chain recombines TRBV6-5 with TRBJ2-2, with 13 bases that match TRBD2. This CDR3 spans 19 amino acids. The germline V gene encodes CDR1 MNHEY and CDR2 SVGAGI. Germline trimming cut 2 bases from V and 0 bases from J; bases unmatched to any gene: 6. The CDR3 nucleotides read TGTGCCAGCAGTTACGGGACTAGCGGGGCTAGATCGAACACCGGGGAGCTGTTTTTT. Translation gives CASSYGTSGARSNTGELFF.